A single sample gave rise to the 13 T cell receptor beta chains below, sequenced in a study of T cell clonotyping in hematopoietic cell transplantation. Using immunoSEQ multiplex PCR, the repertoire was profiled, and TCRdb retains in-frame clones only, with some absent. The sample contains 5,500 to 7,500 clones, around 79% of which appear only once. Here the sequenced sample was PBMCs, taken 100 days after allogeneic stem cell transplant. These receptors all stem from a female patient under 45 who had an allogeneic stem cell transplant, so the T cells may come from the graft donor. Some clones in this sample may be carry-over from other donors' samples.

The chain joins TRBV9 to TRBJ1-2; a possible D gene is TRBD1 (5 bases). There are 14 residues in the CDR3. Trimming took off 0 bases at V and 1 base at J, with 7 bases between the two ends. Per the germline V gene, CDR1 is SGDLS and CDR2 is YYNGEE. CDR3 amino acids: CASSVGQGNYGYTF. As DNA, the CDR3 is TGTGCCAGCAGCGTAGGGCAGGGTAACTATGGCTACACCTTC.

The V and J genes are TRBV29-1 and TRBJ1-1; D is unclear. CDR3 size: 12 residues. CDR1 and CDR2 from the germline V gene are SQVTM and ANQGSEA. Trimming took off 7 bases at V and 1 base at J, with 10 bases between the two ends. CDR3 sequence (DNA): TGCAGCGCCGGACGGCAGAACACTGAAGCTTTCTTT. It specifies CSAGRQNTEAFF.

This clone appeared once. The rearrangement uses TRBV6-6 and TRBJ1-2; TRBD1 matches at 12 bases. This CDR3 has 16 amino acids. Germline assignment: CDR1 MNHNY and CDR2 SVGAGI (reference sequence). V lost 0 bases, J lost 3 bases, and 2 bases stayed unmatched. DNA of the CDR3: TGTGCCAGCAGTTACTCCGGGACAGGGGGCCACTATGGCTACACCTTC. Translating gives CASSYSGTGGHYGYTF.

This clone was seen a single time. In DNA form, the CDR3 reads TGTGCCAGCAGCGTAGACTACACAGATACGCAGTATTTT. This encodes CASSVDYTDTQYF. V and J are TRBV9 and TRBJ2-3; D is ambiguous. The germline gives CDR1 SGDLS, CDR2 YYNGEE. V was clipped by 0 bases and J by 2 bases, with 4 bases between them. The CDR3 runs to 13 residues.

The chain links TRBV2 to TRBJ2-6, with TRBD1 matching over 7 bases. The length of the CDR3 is 17 residues. CDR1 and CDR2 (germline): SNHLY, FYNNEI. With 6 bases clipped from V and 0 bases from J, the junction kept 8 bases outside the gene matches. Here the CDR3 reads CASSVDRILSGANVLTF. For the CDR3, the DNA is TGTGCCAGCAGCGTGGACAGGATCCTCTCTGGGGCCAACGTCCTGACTTTC. The full variable domain, its missing parts supplied by reference TRBV2 and TRBJ2-6, is EPEVTQTPSHQVTQMGQEVILRCVPISNHLYFYWYRQILGQKVEFLVSFYNNEISEKSEIFDDQFSVERPDGSNFTLKIRSTKLEDSAMYFCASSVDRILSGANVLTFGAGSRLTVL.

The chain employs TRBV28 and TRBJ1-5, with 10 bases lining up with TRBD1. CDR3 length: 18 residues. CDR1 MDHEN and CDR2 SYDVKM come from the germline V gene. The junction had 10 bases not matched to a gene; V was cut back by 3 bases and J by 2 bases. Here the CDR3 DNA reads TGTGCCAGCAGTTTTTCCGGGACAGGGGTTGGGGGCAATCAGCCCCAGCATTTT. This codes for CASSFSGTGVGGNQPQHF.

This clone was seen a handful of times. The rearrangement uses TRBV7-3 and TRBJ1-1, with TRBD1 matching over 7 bases. The CDR3 totals 14 residues. Germline CDR1 is SGHTA and CDR2 is FQGTGA. V was pared by 2 bases and J by 1 base, with 1 base of the junction left unmatched. The CDR3 sequence is CASSLQGGNTEAFF. DNA for the CDR3: TGTGCCAGCAGCTTACAGGGGGGGAACACTGAAGCTTTCTTT.

On this clone: A far bigger clonotype differs at one base, so this is likely a read error. The sample has other DNA sequences that encode this CDR3 too. The chain's CDR3 is CASSQGDSGNTIYF. The CDR3 region has the DNA TGCGCCAGCAGCCAAGGCGACTCTGGAAACACCATATATTTT. The chain is built from TRBV4-1 and TRBJ1-3; D not certain. V dropped 1 base and J dropped 0 bases, with 4 bases sitting between them. The CDR3 consists of 14 residues. Germline V gene data show CDR1 as MGHRA and CDR2 as YSYEKL.

In this sample, this clone turned up a few times. The gene calls are TRBV5-1 and TRBJ1-1, with 12 bases lining up with TRBD1. Germline CDR1 and CDR2: SGHRS and YFSETQ. This CDR3 is 15 amino acids long. The J segment lost 7 bases and the V segment lost 4 bases, leaving 8 bases of the junction unmatched. The CDR3: CASSPEGQGANEAFF. The CDR3 DNA is TGCGCCAGCAGCCCCGAGGGACAGGGGGCAAATGAAGCTTTCTTT.

The DNA for the CDR3 is TGTGCCAGCAGCAGGGTAGCGACCGGGGGGGATACGCAGTATTTT. The encoded protein is CASSRVATGGDTQYF. This chain joins TRBV9 and TRBJ2-3, with 7 bases that match TRBD2. This CDR3 has 15 residues. Germline V gene lookup returns CDR1 SGDLS and CDR2 YYNGEE. With 4 bases clipped from V and 6 bases from J, the junction kept 11 bases outside the gene matches.

In this sample, this clone turned up a few times. The chain is built from TRBV15 and TRBJ2-5, with D unresolved. This CDR3 region has 15 residues. Looked up from germline, CDR1 is LNHNV and CDR2 is YYDKDF (reference sequence). The V end lost 3 bases, the J end lost 1 base, and 12 bases lay between the germline ends. The DNA of the CDR3 is TGTGCCACCAGCAGGTGGGATTCTACCCAAGAGACCCAGTACTTC. The encoded protein is CATSRWDSTQETQYF.

V gene TRBV19 combines with J gene TRBJ2-5; D not resolved. Trimming left V 7 bases short and J 1 base short, with 13 bases between. CDR1 is LNHDA and CDR2 is SQIVND in the germline V gene (reference sequence). The CDR3 extends over 14 amino acids. The CDR3 sequence is CASKHSSTQETQYF. CDR3 nucleotides: TGTGCCAGTAAGCACAGCTCGACCCAAGAGACCCAGTACTTC.

The chain carries TRBV30 and TRBJ2-3; D tentatively reads TRBD1 or TRBD2 (6 bases each). The CDR3 runs to 16 residues. The V end was cut by 8 bases, the J end by 2 bases, with 23 bases between. Germline V gene lookup returns CDR1 GTSNPN and CDR2 SVGIG (reference sequence). The CDR3, as DNA: TGTGCCCTGCGATCACTAGGGGGGTGGGACACAGATACGCAGTATTTT. Translating it yields CALRSLGGWDTDTQYF.